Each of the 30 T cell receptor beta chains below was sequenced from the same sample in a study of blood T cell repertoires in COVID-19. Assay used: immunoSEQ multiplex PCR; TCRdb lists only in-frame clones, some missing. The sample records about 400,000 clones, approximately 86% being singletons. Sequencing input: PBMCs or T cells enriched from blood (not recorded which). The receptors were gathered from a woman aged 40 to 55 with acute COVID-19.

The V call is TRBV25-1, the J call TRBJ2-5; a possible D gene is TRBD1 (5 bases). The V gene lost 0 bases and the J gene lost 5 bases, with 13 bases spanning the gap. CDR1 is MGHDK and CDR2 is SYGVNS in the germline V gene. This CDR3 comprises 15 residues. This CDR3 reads CASSEYQSGLETQYF. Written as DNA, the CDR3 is TGTGCCAGCAGTGAATATCAATCAGGGTTGGAGACCCAGTACTTC.

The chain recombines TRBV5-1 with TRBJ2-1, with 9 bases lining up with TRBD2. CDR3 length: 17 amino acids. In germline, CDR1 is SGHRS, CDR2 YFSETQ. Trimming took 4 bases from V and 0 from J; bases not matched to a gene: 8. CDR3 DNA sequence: TGCGCCAGCAGCAGTTACGAGCGGGGGGCCTCCTACAATGAGCAGTTCTTC. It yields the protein CASSSYERGASYNEQFF.

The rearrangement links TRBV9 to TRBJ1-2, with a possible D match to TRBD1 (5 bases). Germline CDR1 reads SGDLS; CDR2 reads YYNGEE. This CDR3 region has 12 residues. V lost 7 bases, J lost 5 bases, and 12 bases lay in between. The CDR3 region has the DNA TGTGCCAGCGTCGGGGGGGTATATGGCTACACCTTC. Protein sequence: CASVGGVYGYTF.

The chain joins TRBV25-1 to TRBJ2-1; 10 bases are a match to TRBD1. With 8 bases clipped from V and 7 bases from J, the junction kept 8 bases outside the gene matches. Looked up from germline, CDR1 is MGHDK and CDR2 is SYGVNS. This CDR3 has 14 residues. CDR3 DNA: TGTGCCAGCGGCAGGACAGGGGGTAGGAATGAGCAGTTCTTC. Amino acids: CASGRTGGRNEQFF.

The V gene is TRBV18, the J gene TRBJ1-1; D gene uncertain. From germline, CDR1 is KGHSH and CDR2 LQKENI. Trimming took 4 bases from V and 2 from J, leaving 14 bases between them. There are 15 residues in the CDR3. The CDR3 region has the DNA TGTGCCAGCTCACTATCCCTACAGAAAAACACTGAAGCTTTCTTT. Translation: CASSLSLQKNTEAFF. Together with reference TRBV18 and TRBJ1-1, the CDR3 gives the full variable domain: NAGVMQNPRHLVRRRGQEARLRCSPMKGHSHVYWYRQLPEEGLKFMVYLQKENIIDESGMPKERFSAEFPKEGPSILRIQQVVRGDSAAYFCASSLSLQKNTEAFFGQGTRLTVV.

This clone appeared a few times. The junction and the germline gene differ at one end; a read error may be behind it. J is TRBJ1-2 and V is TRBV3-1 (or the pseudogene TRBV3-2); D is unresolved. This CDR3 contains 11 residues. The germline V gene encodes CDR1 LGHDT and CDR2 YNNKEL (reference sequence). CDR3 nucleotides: TGTGCCAGCAGCCAACCGAACAGTCTACACTTC. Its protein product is CASSQPNSLHF.

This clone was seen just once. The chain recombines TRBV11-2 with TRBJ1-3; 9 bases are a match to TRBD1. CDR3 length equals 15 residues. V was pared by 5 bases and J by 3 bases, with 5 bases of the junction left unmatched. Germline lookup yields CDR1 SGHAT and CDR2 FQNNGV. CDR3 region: CASSPGTGFGNTIYF. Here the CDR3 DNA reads TGTGCCAGCAGCCCCGGGACAGGGTTTGGAAACACCATATATTTT.

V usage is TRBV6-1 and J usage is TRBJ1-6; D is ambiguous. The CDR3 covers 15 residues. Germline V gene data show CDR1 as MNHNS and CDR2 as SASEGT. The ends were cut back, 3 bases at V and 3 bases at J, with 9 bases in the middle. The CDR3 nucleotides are TGTGCCAGCAGTGAGCTGGGCGTCTATAATTCACCCCTCCACTTT. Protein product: CASSELGVYNSPLHF.

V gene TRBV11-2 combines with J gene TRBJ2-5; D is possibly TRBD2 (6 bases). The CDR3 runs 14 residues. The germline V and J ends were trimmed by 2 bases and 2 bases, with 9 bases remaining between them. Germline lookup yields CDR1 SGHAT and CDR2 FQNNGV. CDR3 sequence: CASSLIGRQETQYF. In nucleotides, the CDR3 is TGTGCCAGCAGCTTAATCGGGAGACAAGAGACCCAGTACTTC.

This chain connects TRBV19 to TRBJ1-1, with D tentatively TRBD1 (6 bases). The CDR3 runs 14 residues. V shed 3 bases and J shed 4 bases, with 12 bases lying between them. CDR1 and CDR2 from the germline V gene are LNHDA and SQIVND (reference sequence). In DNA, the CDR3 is TGTGCCAGTAGTATGGGAGGGGGGGGCACTGAAGCTTTCTTT. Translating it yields CASSMGGGGTEAFF.

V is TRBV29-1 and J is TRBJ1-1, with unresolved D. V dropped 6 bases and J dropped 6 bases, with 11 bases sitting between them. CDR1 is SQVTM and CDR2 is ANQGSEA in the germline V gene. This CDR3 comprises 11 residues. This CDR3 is CSVPHSPEAFF. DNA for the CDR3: TGCAGCGTACCGCACAGTCCTGAAGCTTTCTTT.

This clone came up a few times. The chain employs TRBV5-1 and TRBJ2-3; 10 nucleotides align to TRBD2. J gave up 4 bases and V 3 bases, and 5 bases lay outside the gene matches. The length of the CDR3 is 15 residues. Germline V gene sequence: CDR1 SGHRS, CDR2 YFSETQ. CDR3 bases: TGCGCCAGCAGCTCCGGGACTAGCGTCCCAGATACGCAGTATTTT. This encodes CASSSGTSVPDTQYF.

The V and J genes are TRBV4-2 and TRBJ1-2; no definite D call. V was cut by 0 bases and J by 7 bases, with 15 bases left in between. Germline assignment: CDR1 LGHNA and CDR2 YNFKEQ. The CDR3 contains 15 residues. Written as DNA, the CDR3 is TGTGCCAGCAGCCAAGAAAGTATCGTGCGTGGTGGCTACACCTTC. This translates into CASSQESIVRGGYTF.

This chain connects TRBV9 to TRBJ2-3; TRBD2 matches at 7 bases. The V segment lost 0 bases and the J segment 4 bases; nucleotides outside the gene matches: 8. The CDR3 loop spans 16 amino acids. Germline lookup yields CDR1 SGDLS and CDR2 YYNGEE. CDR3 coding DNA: TGTGCCAGCAGCGTAGCGGGCGGGGGACTTGCAGATACGCAGTATTTT. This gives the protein CASSVAGGGLADTQYF.

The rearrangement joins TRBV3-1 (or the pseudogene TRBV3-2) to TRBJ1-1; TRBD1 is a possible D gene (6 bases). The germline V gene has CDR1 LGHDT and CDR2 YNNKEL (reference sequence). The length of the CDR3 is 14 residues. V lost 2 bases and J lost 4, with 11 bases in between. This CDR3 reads CASSQQDRSTEAFF. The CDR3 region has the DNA TGTGCCAGCAGCCAACAGGACAGATCCACTGAAGCTTTCTTT.

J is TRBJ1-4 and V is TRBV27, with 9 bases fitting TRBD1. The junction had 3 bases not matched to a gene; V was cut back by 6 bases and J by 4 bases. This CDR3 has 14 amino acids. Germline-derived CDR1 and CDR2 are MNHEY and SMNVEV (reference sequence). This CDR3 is CASRRTGVNEKLFF. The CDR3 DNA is TGTGCCAGCAGACGGACAGGGGTTAATGAAAAACTGTTTTTT.

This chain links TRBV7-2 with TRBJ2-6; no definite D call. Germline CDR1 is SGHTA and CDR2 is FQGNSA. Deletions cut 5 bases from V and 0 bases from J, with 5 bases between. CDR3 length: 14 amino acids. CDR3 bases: TGTGCCAGCAGCAGCCGCTCTGGGGCCAACGTCCTGACTTTC. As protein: CASSSRSGANVLTF.

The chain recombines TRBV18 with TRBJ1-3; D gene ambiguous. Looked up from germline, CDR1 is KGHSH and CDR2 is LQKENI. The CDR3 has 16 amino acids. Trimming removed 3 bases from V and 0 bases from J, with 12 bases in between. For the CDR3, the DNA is TGTGCCAGCTCACCGGGCAGTCACTTCTCTGGAAACACCATATATTTT. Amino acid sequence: CASSPGSHFSGNTIYF.

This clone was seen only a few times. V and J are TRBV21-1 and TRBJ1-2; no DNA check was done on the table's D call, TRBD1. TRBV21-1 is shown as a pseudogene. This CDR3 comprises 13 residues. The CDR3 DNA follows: TGTGCCAGCAGCAACGACAGGGGCTATGGCTACACCTTC. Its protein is CASSNDRGYGYTF.

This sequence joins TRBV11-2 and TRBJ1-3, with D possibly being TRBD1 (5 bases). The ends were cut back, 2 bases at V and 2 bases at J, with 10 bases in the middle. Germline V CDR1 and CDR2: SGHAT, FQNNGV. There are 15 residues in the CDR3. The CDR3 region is CASSLLGGTGNTIYF. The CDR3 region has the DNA TGTGCCAGCAGCTTACTCGGGGGGACTGGAAACACCATATATTTT.

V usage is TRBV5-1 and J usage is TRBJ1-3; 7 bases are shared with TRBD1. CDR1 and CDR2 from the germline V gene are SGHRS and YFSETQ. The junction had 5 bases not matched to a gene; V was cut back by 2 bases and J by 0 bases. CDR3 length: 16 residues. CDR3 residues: CASSLTGQVSGNTIYF. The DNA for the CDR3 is TGCGCCAGCAGCTTAACTGGACAGGTCTCTGGAAACACCATATATTTT.

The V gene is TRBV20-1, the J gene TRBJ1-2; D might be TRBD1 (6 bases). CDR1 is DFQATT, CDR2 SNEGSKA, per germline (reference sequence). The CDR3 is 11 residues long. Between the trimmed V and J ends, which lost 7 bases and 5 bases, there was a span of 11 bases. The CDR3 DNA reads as TGCAGTGGCGGACAGTCGTATGGCTACACCTTC. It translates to CSGGQSYGYTF.

This chain's CDR3 is CASSPADRVGQPQHF. The CDR3 bases are TGTGCCAGCTCTCCTGCGGACAGGGTAGGTCAGCCCCAGCATTTT. This chain joins TRBV18 and TRBJ1-5; 8 nucleotides match TRBD1. The J segment lost 6 bases and the V segment lost 6 bases, leaving 10 bases of the junction unmatched. Germline-derived CDR1 and CDR2 are KGHSH and LQKENI. This CDR3 comprises 15 residues.

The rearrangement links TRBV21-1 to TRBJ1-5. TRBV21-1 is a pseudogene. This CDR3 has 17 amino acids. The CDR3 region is CASSKARGKTSNQPQHF. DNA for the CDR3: TGTGCCAGCAGCAAAGCAAGAGGGAAGACTTCCAATCAGCCCCAGCATTTT.

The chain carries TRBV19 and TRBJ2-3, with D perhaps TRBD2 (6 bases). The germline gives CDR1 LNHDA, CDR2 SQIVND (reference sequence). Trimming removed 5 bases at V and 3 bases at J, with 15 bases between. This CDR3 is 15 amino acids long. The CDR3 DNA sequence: TGTGCCAGTAGTTCCATAAGGGACTTGACAGATACGCAGTATTTT. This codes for CASSSIRDLTDTQYF.

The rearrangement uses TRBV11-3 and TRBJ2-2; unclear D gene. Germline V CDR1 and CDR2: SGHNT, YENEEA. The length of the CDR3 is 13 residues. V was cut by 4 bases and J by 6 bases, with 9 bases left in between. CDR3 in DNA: TGTGCCAGCAGCTCCCCCCCAGCCGGGGAGCTGTTTTTT. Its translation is CASSSPPAGELFF.

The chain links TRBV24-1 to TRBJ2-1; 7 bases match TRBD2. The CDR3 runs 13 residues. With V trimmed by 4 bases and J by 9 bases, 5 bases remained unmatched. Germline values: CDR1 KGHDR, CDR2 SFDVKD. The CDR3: CATSDQLASEQFF. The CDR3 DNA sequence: TGTGCCACCAGTGACCAACTAGCGTCTGAGCAGTTCTTC.

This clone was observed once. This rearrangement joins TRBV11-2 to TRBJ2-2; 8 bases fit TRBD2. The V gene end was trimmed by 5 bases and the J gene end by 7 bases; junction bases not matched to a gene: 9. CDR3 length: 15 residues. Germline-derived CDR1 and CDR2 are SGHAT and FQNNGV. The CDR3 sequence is CASSGRGGRVGELFF. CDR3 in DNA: TGTGCCAGCAGCGGGCGCGGGGGGCGGGTCGGGGAGCTGTTTTTT.

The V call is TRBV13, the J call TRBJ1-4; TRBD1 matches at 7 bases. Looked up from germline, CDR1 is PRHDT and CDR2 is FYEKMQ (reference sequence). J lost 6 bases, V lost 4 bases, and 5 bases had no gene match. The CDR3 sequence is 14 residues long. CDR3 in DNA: TGTGCCAGCAGCTCGGGACAGTCCGATGAAAAACTGTTTTTT. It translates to CASSSGQSDEKLFF.

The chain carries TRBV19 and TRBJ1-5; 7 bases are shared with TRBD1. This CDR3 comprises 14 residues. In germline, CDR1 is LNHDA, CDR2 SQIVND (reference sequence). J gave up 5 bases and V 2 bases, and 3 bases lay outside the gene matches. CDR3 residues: CASSINRGYQPQHF. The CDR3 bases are TGTGCCAGTAGTATAAACAGGGGTTATCAGCCCCAGCATTTT.